The entry that follows covers one T cell receptor beta chain sequence. No antigen is known for it. In preparing the TRB cDNA libraries, 5' RACE with UMI labels was used. With the 5' RACE reads reprocessed, TCRdb shows one record per CDR3 protein and no DNA. Listed are roughly 48,000 distinct CDR3 sequences; about 15% falls within the top ten. The data were obtained in a study of CXCR3-negative and CXCR3-positive naive CD8 T cells. Regarding the study as a whole: In cryopreserved cells, CXCR3 expression partially decreased, and fresh PBMCs were used in most assays.

This CDR3 has 13 residues. Per germline, CDR1 MDHEN and CDR2 SYDVKM. The J gene is TRBJ2-7, the V gene TRBV28; the TRBD2 assignment by TCRdb is unverifiable without DNA. The sequence was obtained from a human donor in good health. Some clones in this sample may be carry-over from other donors' samples. What was sequenced was memory CD8+ T cells from blood. The CDR3 spells CASSSRTSNEQYF.